The rows below give T cell receptor beta chains drawn from one sample of a study of OX40 agonist ivuxolimab in advanced cancers. Sequencing was performed with immunoSEQ multiplex PCR; in TCRdb, only in-frame clones are kept and a portion is missing. The sample carries about 50,000 clones, over 75% recorded once. The sequencing used CD4+ or CD8+ T cells sorted from blood, collected in a trial of the OX40 agonist ivuxolimab. The receptors come from an adult with an advanced solid tumor such as melanoma, head and neck, liver or kidney cancer. Both conserved end residues are part of each CDR3. The order of the fields is D gene, J gene, V gene, clone size, CDR3 DNA, CDR3 protein. D genes are given only for firm matches. Clone size is shown for a subset of rows, as once, few, many or a class of expanded clone.

.,TRBJ1-1,TRBV30,.,TGTGCCTGGAGTAAAAGGGCGGACACTGAAGCTTTCTTT,CAWSKRADTEAFF
TRBD1,TRBJ2-7,TRBV5-1,.,TGCGCCAGCAGCTTGGAATCCCAGGGGGCTATTCGAAGCTCCTACGAGCAGTACTTC,CASSLESQGAIRSSYEQYF
.,TRBJ2-1,TRBV9,.,TGTGCCAGCACCCTGGGGGGGGCGCGGGTAGATGAGCAGTTCTTC,CASTLGGARVDEQFF
.,TRBJ1-2,TRBV6-1,.,TGTGCCAGCAGTGAATTGGCGGCCTCCCCCAACTATGGCTACACCTTC,CASSELAASPNYGYTF
.,TRBJ2-7,TRBV11-2,.,TGTGCCAGCAGCTTTGACGAAGCCGAGCAGTACTTC,CASSFDEAEQYF
TRBD1,TRBJ2-3,TRBV18,.,TGTGCCAGCTCACCTAACAGGGGCATAGATACGCAGTATTTT,CASSPNRGIDTQYF
.,TRBJ1-1,TRBV9,once,TGTGCCAGCCCCCGTTCCCCTTGGGGGGCGTGTTTCGAAGCTTTCTTT,CASPRSPWGACFEAFF
.,TRBJ1-2,TRBV7-8,.,TGTGCCAGCAGCTTAGAAGGGCAACAGAACTATGGCTACACCTTC,CASSLEGQQNYGYTF
.,TRBJ2-7,TRBV29-1,few,TGCAGCGTTGGGAGCGGCTCCTACGAGCAGTACTTC,CSVGSGSYEQYF
.,TRBJ1-1,TRBV29-1,once,TGCAGCGTTGAAGCGACAGGCACTGAAGCTTTCTTT,CSVEATGTEAFF